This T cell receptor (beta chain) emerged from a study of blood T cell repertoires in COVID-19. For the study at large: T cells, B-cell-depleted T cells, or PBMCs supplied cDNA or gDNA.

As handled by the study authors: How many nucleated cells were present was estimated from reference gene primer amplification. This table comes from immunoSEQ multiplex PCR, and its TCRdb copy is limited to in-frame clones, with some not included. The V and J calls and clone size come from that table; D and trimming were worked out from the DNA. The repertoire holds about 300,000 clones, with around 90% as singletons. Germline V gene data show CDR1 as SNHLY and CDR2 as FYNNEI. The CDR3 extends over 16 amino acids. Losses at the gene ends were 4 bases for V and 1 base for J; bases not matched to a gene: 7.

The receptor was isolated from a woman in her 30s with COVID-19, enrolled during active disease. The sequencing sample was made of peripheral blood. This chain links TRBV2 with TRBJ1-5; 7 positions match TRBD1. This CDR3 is CASSGRGGRSNQPQHF. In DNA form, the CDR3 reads TGTGCCAGCAGTGGACGAGGGGGCAGGAGCAATCAGCCCCAGCATTTT.